The 16 T cell receptor beta chains reported below all come from one sample, sequenced in a study of neurological immune-mediated disorders. TCRdb independently ran MiXCR on the 5' RACE reads; one entry per CDR3 protein. The table lists fewer than 50,000 distinct CDR3 sequences, roughly 2.5% of them singletons. Material for sequencing was PBMCs. The receptor source for this set is a man between 25 and 39 years old with multiple sclerosis.

This clonotype has at least ten counts. V usage is TRBV11-2 and J usage is TRBJ2-1; D not resolved. V was pared by 5 bases and J by 7 bases, with 27 bases between. CDR3 length: 18 amino acids. CDR1 and CDR2 from the germline V gene are SGHAT and FQNNGV. The CDR3 spells CASSPLGSAIPMVNEQFF. Written as DNA, the CDR3 is TGTGCCAGCAGCCCGCTGGGAAGCGCCATACCCATGGTAAATGAGCAGTTCTTC.

This clonotype appeared many times. The V gene is TRBV12-3 or TRBV12-4, the J gene TRBJ1-2; D gene uncertain. V was shortened by 5 bases and J by 4 bases, with 8 bases between the two germline ends. The CDR3 runs 12 residues. CDR3 in amino acids: CASSPDFYGYTF. The CDR3 nucleotides read TGTGCCAGCAGTCCTGACTTCTATGGCTACACCTTC.

This clonotype was seen at least ten times. As DNA, the CDR3 is TGTGCCAGCAGTGACTCGATAGGCCAAACCAATGAGCAGTTCTTC. This codes for CASSDSIGQTNEQFF. V gene TRBV6-4 combines with J gene TRBJ2-1; no definite D call. The germline V gene encodes CDR1 MRHNA and CDR2 SNTAGT. The CDR3 is 15 amino acids. Trimming took 0 bases from V and 6 from J, leaving 12 bases between them.

Ten or more counts support this clonotype. The chain couples TRBV20-1 to TRBJ2-7, with 9 bases that match TRBD1. J lost 2 bases, V lost 6 bases, and 8 bases had no gene match. The CDR3 spans 14 residues. Per the germline V gene, CDR1 is DFQATT and CDR2 is SNEGSKA (reference sequence). The CDR3 reads CSAPGQGPPYEQYF. The CDR3 region has the DNA TGCAGTGCACCGGGACAGGGCCCCCCCTACGAGCAGTACTTC.

In this sample, this clonotype turned up many times. The chain joins TRBV20-1 to TRBJ1-1; no definite D call. Germline assignment: CDR1 DFQATT and CDR2 SNEGSKA (reference sequence). CDR3 size: 13 residues. V was shortened by 1 base and J by 3 bases, with 9 bases between the two germline ends. In nucleotides, the CDR3 is TGCAGTGCTAGAGGGGATGGCGACACTGAAGCTTTCTTT. Protein: CSARGDGDTEAFF.

This clonotype was detected ten times or more. The V and J genes are TRBV5-1 and TRBJ1-1; 8 bases fit TRBD1. There are 14 residues in the CDR3. The V and J ends lost 0 bases and 4 bases, in that order; junction bases with no gene match: 2. Germline V CDR1 and CDR2: SGHRS, YFSETQ. The CDR3 DNA reads TGCGCCAGCAGCTTGGCACAGGGGGGCACTGAAGCTTTCTTT. Translating gives CASSLAQGGTEAFF.

There are many counts of this clonotype. In this CDR3 the conserved last residue, phenylalanine or tryptophan, is missing, so a read error is likely. The rearrangement joins TRBV6-2 or TRBV6-3 to TRBJ2-1; no clear D. The CDR3 extends over 15 amino acids. CDR1 and CDR2 (germline): MNHEY, SVGEGT. V was trimmed by 7 bases and J by 0 bases, leaving 13 bases between them. CDR3 nucleotides: TGTGCCAGCACCCAAAGATCGTCCTCCTACAATGAGCAGTTCAAC. Translating gives CASTQRSSSYNEQFN.

At least ten counts were recorded for this clonotype. The rearrangement uses TRBV20-1 and TRBJ2-7; 9 bases match TRBD2. The CDR3 runs 14 residues. The trim removed 3 bases at V and 3 bases at J, leaving 6 bases unmatched. CDR1 and CDR2 (germline): DFQATT, SNEGSKA (reference sequence). The CDR3 spells CSASVRTSVYEQYF. CDR3 bases: TGCAGTGCTAGTGTCAGGACTAGCGTCTACGAGCAGTACTTC.

This clonotype was detected ten times or more. The rearrangement links TRBV12-3 or TRBV12-4 to TRBJ2-1; D gene unclear. The CDR3 covers 11 residues. Trimming shortened V by 7 bases and J by 9 bases, and 10 bases separated the two germline ends. CDR3 loop: CASTLHSEQFF. The CDR3 DNA reads TGTGCCAGCACCCTGCACAGTGAGCAGTTCTTC.

This clonotype was counted at least ten times. The gene calls are TRBV20-1 and TRBJ1-2, with D hard to call. Germline V CDR1 and CDR2: DFQATT, SNEGSKA (reference sequence). Trimming stripped 2 bases from V and 6 bases from J, with 13 bases between. CDR3 length equals 13 residues. In DNA form, the CDR3 reads TGCAGTGCTAGACCCCAAGGGTGGGATGGCTACACCTTC. Translating it yields CSARPQGWDGYTF.

Many counts were recorded for this clonotype. The gene calls are TRBV7-2 and TRBJ1-1; the D is unclear. Trimming removed 4 bases at V and 1 base at J, with 7 bases between. CDR3 length: 13 amino acids. CDR1 and CDR2 from the germline V gene are SGHTA and FQGNSA. The CDR3 bases are TGTGCCAGCAGCTCCCAGGCGAACACTGAAGCTTTCTTT. Residues: CASSSQANTEAFF.

This clonotype was seen ten or more times. The chain's CDR3 is CASSLGIQNTEAFF. CDR3 in DNA: TGTGCCAGCAGTTTAGGGATACAGAACACTGAAGCTTTCTTT. V and J are TRBV12-3 or TRBV12-4 and TRBJ1-1; D gene uncertain. This CDR3 is 14 amino acids long. Trimming shortened V by 1 base and J by 1 base, and 7 bases separated the two germline ends.

In its sample, this clonotype was seen a few times. This sequence may be a read error, since a much larger clone differs from it by one base. Given the absence of the conserved phenylalanine or tryptophan at the CDR3 end, a read error is likely. The genes are TRBV12-3 or TRBV12-4 and TRBJ2-1, with 7 bases that match TRBD1. The CDR3 sequence is 12 residues long. J gave up 9 bases and V 6 bases, and 5 bases lay outside the gene matches. The CDR3 loop is CASRFRDSEQFC. The CDR3 DNA reads TGTGCCAGCAGATTTAGGGACAGTGAGCAGTTCTGC.

This clonotype came up many times. The rearrangement links TRBV6-1 to TRBJ2-1; either TRBD1 or TRBD2 may fit D (5 bases each). Trimming shortened V by 6 bases and J by 4 bases, and 19 bases separated the two germline ends. The CDR3 consists of 16 residues. The V gene's germline CDR1 is MNHNS and CDR2 SASEGT. Written as DNA, the CDR3 is TGTGCCAGCAGCGTCATAGGGACCTCCACTTACAATGAGCAGTTCTTC. Its protein product is CASSVIGTSTYNEQFF.

This clonotype was found a few times. This rearrangement joins TRBV12-3 or TRBV12-4 to TRBJ2-1; TRBD1 agrees at 7 bases. The CDR3 has 14 amino acids. Trimming at V came to 3 bases and at J to 9 bases, leaving 8 bases not matched to a gene. CDR3 sequence reads: CASSFLTGPGEQFF. For the CDR3, the DNA is TGTGCCAGCAGTTTCCTGACAGGGCCGGGTGAGCAGTTCTTC.

This clonotype has at least ten counts. This chain links TRBV12-3 or TRBV12-4 with TRBJ2-7, with TRBD2 matching 8 bases. V lost 4 bases to trimming and J lost 6 bases; unmatched junction nucleotides: 23. CDR3 length equals 19 residues. The CDR3 here is CASSSSLPEGPGLEAEQYF. For the CDR3, the DNA is TGTGCCAGCAGTTCTTCCCTCCCTGAGGGACCGGGACTAGAAGCCGAGCAGTACTTC.